These 10 T cell receptor beta chains were all obtained from the same sample, sequenced in a study of cytomegalovirus exposure and HLA in healthy donors. The PCR had 60 Vbeta and 13 Jbeta primers. The repertoire was sequenced with immunoSEQ multiplex PCR; TCRdb's copy has only in-frame clones and lacks some. In the table there are tens of thousands of clones, 70% to 80% of which are singletons. Sample: PBMCs. These receptors all come from a man aged 30 to 45 in good health and CMV-seronegative.

This clone was counted only a few times. The chain employs TRBV5-1 and TRBJ2-1; D might be TRBD1 (7 bases). CDR1 and CDR2 from the germline V gene are SGHRS and YFSETQ. The V and J ends lost 4 bases and 3 bases respectively, with 14 bases between them. This CDR3 is built from 15 residues. In DNA, the CDR3 is TGCGCCAGCAGCCGCGGGACAGTCGACTACAATGAGCAGTTCTTC. It codes for CASSRGTVDYNEQFF.

Points on this clone: Its ends do not fully match the called genes, so a read error is possible. J is TRBJ2-3 and V is TRBV7-7; tentatively, D is TRBD2 (5 bases). This CDR3 comprises 13 residues. Germline loops: CDR1 SSHAT, CDR2 FNYEAQ (reference sequence). CDR3 bases: TGTGCTAGCAGCTCGGGAAACACAGATACGCAGTATTTT. Its translation: CASSSGNTDTQYF.

The chain combines TRBV7-9 with TRBJ2-7; 7 bases line up with TRBD1. The CDR3 spans 15 residues. The germline V gene has CDR1 SEHNR and CDR2 FQNEAQ (reference sequence). With 5 bases clipped from V and 5 bases from J, the junction kept 12 bases outside the gene matches. The CDR3 loop reads CASSPDRTGRHEQYF. The CDR3 DNA sequence: TGTGCCAGCAGCCCAGACCGGACAGGTCGACACGAGCAGTACTTC.

The J gene is TRBJ2-7, the V gene TRBV11-2; no definite D call. Per the germline V gene, CDR1 is SGHAT and CDR2 is FQNNGV. CDR3 length: 12 residues. Trimming stripped 4 bases from V and 3 bases from J, with 7 bases between. In nucleotides, the CDR3 is TGTGCCAGCAGCTCACAAGACTACGAGCAGTACTTC. This codes for CASSSQDYEQYF.

A few counts support this clone. The CDR3 nucleotides are TGTGCCAGCAGTGTGCGGAATCAGCCCCAGCATTTT. This gives the protein CASSVRNQPQHF. The V and J genes are TRBV28 and TRBJ1-5, with D unclear. Deletions cut 5 bases from V and 4 bases from J, with 6 bases between. Germline V gene data show CDR1 as MDHEN and CDR2 as SYDVKM. The CDR3 extends over 12 amino acids.

The J gene is TRBJ1-2, the V gene TRBV2, with D tentatively TRBD1 (6 bases). The CDR3 is 15 amino acids. V lost 6 bases and J lost 4, with 18 bases in between. Germline CDR1 and CDR2: SNHLY and FYNNEI. Here the CDR3 reads CASSHPGGGGYGYTF. The CDR3 DNA is TGTGCCAGCAGCCACCCGGGGGGAGGGGGCTATGGCTACACCTTC.

This chain links TRBV30 with TRBJ2-3, with TRBD2 as a possible D gene (5 bases). With 0 bases removed from V and 4 bases from J, the gap between germline ends came to 11 bases. The CDR3 runs to 14 residues. Germline-derived CDR1 and CDR2 are GTSNPN and SVGIG (reference sequence). The CDR3 sequence is CAWSVGLAPDTQYF. CDR3 coding DNA: TGTGCCTGGAGTGTAGGTCTAGCCCCAGATACGCAGTATTTT.

This clone came up a few times. V is TRBV2 and J is TRBJ1-1; 11 positions agree with TRBD1. The V gene's germline CDR1 is SNHLY and CDR2 FYNNEI. The CDR3 length is 14 residues. The junction had 8 bases not matched to a gene; V was cut back by 8 bases and J by 6 bases. CDR3 sequence: CASGGTGGRAEAFF. In nucleotides, the CDR3 is TGTGCCAGCGGGGGGACAGGGGGTAGGGCTGAAGCTTTCTTT.

This clone has just one count. The rearrangement links TRBV30 to TRBJ1-5, with D perhaps matching TRBD1 (5 bases). Trimming took 2 bases from V and 7 from J, leaving 21 bases between them. The CDR3 runs to 16 residues. Germline values: CDR1 GTSNPN, CDR2 SVGIG (reference sequence). The CDR3 protein is CAWSPFRDSGRQPQHF. In nucleotides, the CDR3 is TGTGCCTGGAGTCCCTTCCGGGACTCCGGGCGGCAGCCCCAGCATTTT.

The chain uses TRBV4-2 and TRBJ2-1; 10 nucleotides agree with TRBD2. The CDR3 totals 15 residues. Per germline, CDR1 LGHNA and CDR2 YNFKEQ. Trimming cost V 1 base and J 7 bases; bases outside gene matches: 4. The CDR3: CASSQGFSGRNEQFF. CDR3 sequence (DNA): TGTGCCAGCAGCCAAGGGTTTAGCGGGAGGAATGAGCAGTTCTTC.